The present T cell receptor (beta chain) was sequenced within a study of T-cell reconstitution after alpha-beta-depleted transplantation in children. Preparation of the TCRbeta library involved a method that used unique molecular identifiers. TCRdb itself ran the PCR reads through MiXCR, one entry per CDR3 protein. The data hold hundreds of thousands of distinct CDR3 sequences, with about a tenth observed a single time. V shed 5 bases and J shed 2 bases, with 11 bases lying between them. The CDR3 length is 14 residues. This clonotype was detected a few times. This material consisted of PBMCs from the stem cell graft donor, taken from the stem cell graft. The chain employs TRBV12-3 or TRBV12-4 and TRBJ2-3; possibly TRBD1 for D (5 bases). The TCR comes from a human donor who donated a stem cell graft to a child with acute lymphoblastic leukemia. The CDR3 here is CASSTGTTTDTQYF. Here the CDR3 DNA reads TGTGCCAGCAGTACAGGAACTACCACAGATACGCAGTATTTT.